The 8 T cell receptor beta chains below were found in one sample sequenced in a study of blood T cell repertoires in COVID-19 (TCRdb year 2020). Library preparation was by the immunoSEQ multiplex PCR assay. The immuneACCESS repertoire file appears here via TCRdb, limited to in-frame rearrangements. These files lack a portion of the clones; in checked studies, under half of the deficit traces to unresolved V genes, and the cause of the others is not known. Counted in this sample were 250,000 to 350,000 clones; 75% to 90% of them appeared once. About an eighth of the sample is held by the ten biggest clonotypes. Sequences were obtained from peripheral blood. The receptors shown here come from a woman in her 70s with COVID-19, enrolled during active disease.

J is TRBJ2-6 and V is TRBV19; 7 nucleotides line up with TRBD1. Unmatched junction bases numbered 5, after V lost 5 bases and J lost 1 base. Germline V gene data show CDR1 as LNHDA and CDR2 as SQIVND (reference sequence). The CDR3 extends over 16 amino acids. CDR3 residues: CASSVGTESGANVLTF. In DNA, the CDR3 is TGTGCCAGTAGTGTCGGGACAGAGTCTGGGGCCAACGTCCTGACTTTC.

CDR3 sequence reads: CASSFTGLDGYTF. CDR3 in DNA: TGTGCCAGCAGCTTTACAGGGCTGGATGGCTACACCTTC. The gene calls are TRBV7-2 and TRBJ1-2; a weak D match, TRBD1 (6 bases). Trimming removed 3 bases at V and 6 bases at J, with 11 bases between. This CDR3 comprises 13 residues. Germline CDR1 reads SGHTA; CDR2 reads FQGNSA. The full variable domain, with the rest looked up from reference TRBV7-2 and TRBJ1-2, is GAGVSQSPSNKVTEKGKDVELRCDPISGHTALYWYRQSLGQGLEFLIYFQGNSAPDKSGLPSDRFSAERTGGSVSTLTIQRTQQEDSAVYLCASSFTGLDGYTFGSGTRLTVV.

The chain couples TRBV5-1 to TRBJ2-3, with D possibly matching TRBD1 (5 bases). CDR3 length: 17 residues. Germline values: CDR1 SGHRS, CDR2 YFSETQ. V lost 0 bases and J lost 0, with 14 bases in between. CDR3 DNA sequence: TGCGCCAGCAGCTTGGGAGATGGGGCAGTTAGCACAGATACGCAGTATTTT. The encoded protein is CASSLGDGAVSTDTQYF.

V usage is TRBV7-9 and J usage is TRBJ2-7; 7 bases align to TRBD1. Germline V gene sequence: CDR1 SEHNR, CDR2 FQNEAQ (reference sequence). J was trimmed by 6 bases and V by 6 bases; bases with no gene match: 11. CDR3 size: 14 residues. CDR3 region: CASSTGTAGGEQYF. The CDR3 DNA follows: TGTGCCAGCAGTACCGGGACAGCCGGCGGCGAGCAGTACTTC. Filled out from reference TRBV7-9 and TRBJ2-7, the complete variable domain reads DTGVSQNPRHKITKRGQNVTFRCDPISEHNRLYWYRQTLGQGPEFLTYFQNEAQLEKSRLLSDRFSAERPKGSFSTLEIQRTEQGDSAMYLCASSTGTAGGEQYFGPGTRLTVT.

V is TRBV5-4 and J is TRBJ1-1; the match to TRBD1 covers 9 bases. This CDR3 has 14 amino acids. V lost 4 bases and J lost 1; bases outside the gene matches: 2. Germline V CDR1 and CDR2: SGHNT, YYREEE (reference sequence). The CDR3 loop is CASSLDRGNTEAFF. The CDR3 nucleotides are TGTGCCAGCAGCCTGGACAGGGGGAACACTGAAGCTTTCTTT.

The rearrangement links TRBV15 to TRBJ1-1; 7 nucleotides match TRBD1. Germline V CDR1 and CDR2: LNHNV, YYDKDF (reference sequence). The ends lost 1 base at V and 4 bases at J; junction bases unmatched: 6. The CDR3 totals 15 residues. The CDR3 nucleotides read TGTGCCACCAGCAGAGTTCCGACAGGGAGCACTGAAGCTTTCTTT. This translates into CATSRVPTGSTEAFF. The whole variable domain, remainder taken from reference TRBV15 and TRBJ1-1, is DAMVIQNPRYQVTQFGKPVTLSCSQTLNHNVMYWYQQKSSQAPKLLFHYYDKDFNNEADTPDNFQSRRPNTSFCFLDIRSPGLGDTAMYLCATSRVPTGSTEAFFGQGTRLTVV.

The chain links TRBV2 to TRBJ1-5; 9 nucleotides align to TRBD1. CDR1 is SNHLY and CDR2 is FYNNEI in the germline V gene. Trimming removed 0 bases from V and 0 bases from J; junction bases left unmatched: 6. The CDR3 consists of 18 residues. CDR3 protein: CASSEATGGEYSNQPQHF. In DNA form, the CDR3 reads TGTGCCAGCAGTGAAGCTACAGGGGGCGAATATAGCAATCAGCCCCAGCATTTT.

The chain carries TRBV19 and TRBJ1-2, with 11 bases fitting TRBD1. The CDR3 has 15 amino acids. Germline values: CDR1 LNHDA, CDR2 SQIVND (reference sequence). The V and J ends lost 4 bases and 8 bases, in that order; junction bases with no gene match: 9. Here the CDR3 DNA reads TGTGCCAGTAGTAATCCCGGGACAGGGGGTGACGGCTACACCTTC. Its translation is CASSNPGTGGDGYTF.